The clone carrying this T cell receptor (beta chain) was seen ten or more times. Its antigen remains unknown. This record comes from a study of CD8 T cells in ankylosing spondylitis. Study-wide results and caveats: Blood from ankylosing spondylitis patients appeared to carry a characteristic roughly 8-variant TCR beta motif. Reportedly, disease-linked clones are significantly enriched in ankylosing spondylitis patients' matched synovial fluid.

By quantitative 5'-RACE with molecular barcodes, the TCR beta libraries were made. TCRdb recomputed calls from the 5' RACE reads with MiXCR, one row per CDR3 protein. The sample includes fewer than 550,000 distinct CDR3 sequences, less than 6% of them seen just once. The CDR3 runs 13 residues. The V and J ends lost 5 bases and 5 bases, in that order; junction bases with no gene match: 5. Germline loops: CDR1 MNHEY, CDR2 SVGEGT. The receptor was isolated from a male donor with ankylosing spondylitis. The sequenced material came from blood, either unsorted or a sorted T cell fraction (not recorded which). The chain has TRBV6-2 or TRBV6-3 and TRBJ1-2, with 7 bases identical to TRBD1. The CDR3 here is CASSPNRGYGYTF. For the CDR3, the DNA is TGTGCCAGCAGTCCTAACAGGGGATATGGCTACACCTTC.